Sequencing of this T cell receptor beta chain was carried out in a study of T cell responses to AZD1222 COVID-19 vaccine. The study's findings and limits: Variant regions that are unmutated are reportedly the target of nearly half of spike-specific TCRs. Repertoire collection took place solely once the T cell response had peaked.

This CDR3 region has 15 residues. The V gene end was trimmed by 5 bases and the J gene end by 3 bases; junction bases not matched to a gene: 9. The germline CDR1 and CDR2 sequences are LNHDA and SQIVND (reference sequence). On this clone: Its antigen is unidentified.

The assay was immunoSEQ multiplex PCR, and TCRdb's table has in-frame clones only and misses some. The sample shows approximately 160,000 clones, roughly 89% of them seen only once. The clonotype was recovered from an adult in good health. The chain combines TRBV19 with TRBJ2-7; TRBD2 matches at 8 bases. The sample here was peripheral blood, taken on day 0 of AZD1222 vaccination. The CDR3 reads CASSWRSSGSYEQYF. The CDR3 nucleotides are TGTGCCAGTAGTTGGAGGTCCAGCGGGAGCTACGAGCAGTACTTC.